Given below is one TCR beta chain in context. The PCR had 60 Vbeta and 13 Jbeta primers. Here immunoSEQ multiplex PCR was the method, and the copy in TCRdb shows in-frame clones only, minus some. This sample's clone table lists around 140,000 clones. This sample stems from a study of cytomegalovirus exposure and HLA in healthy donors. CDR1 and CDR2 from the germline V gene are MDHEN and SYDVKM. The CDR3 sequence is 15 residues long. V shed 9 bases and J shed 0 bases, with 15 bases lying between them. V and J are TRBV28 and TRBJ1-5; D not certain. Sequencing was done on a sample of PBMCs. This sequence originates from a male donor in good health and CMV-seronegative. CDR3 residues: CASLPRAYSNQPQHF. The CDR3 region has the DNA TGTGCCAGTCTACCCCGAGCTTATAGCAATCAGCCCCAGCATTTT.